This TCR beta chain was identified in a study of T-cell memory formation after mild COVID-19. Note on this clonotype: The antigen is undetermined.

V was pared by 6 bases and J by 8 bases, with 4 bases of the junction left unmatched. The CDR3 has 13 residues. From germline, CDR1 is LNHDA and CDR2 SQIVND (reference sequence). One entry per CDR3 protein results from TCRdb running MiXCR on the 5' RACE reads. Of 340,000 or so distinct CDR3 sequences in the sample, 13% were seen once. Study outcomes and limitations: Clones from the second wave (peaking day 37) had unconfirmed SARS-CoV-2 specificity.

The rearrangement uses TRBV19 and TRBJ2-1, with 10 bases matching TRBD2. The sequencing sample was made of PBMCs or a T cell subset sorted from them (not recorded which). The clonotype comes from a man aged 18 to 30 who had mild COVID-19 (a few samples of this study predate the infection). Cell type and time point are not known. The CDR3 region is CASRGLATDEQFF. The DNA for the CDR3 is TGTGCCAGTAGGGGACTAGCGACGGATGAGCAGTTCTTC.